The rows below give T cell receptor beta chains drawn from one sample of a study of human T cells and chemical hapten exposure. TCRdb re-analysed the RACE reads in MiXCR, keeping a single row per CDR3 protein. This sample yields 87,000 or so distinct CDR3 sequences, of which approximately 9.9% are seen a single time; 3% to 4.5% belongs to the top ten. The sequenced sample was whole blood, obtained in connection with sensitization to the hapten diphenylcyclopropenone (DPC). Every receptor here comes from a woman between 40 and 50 years old with alopecia areata. Some clones in this sample may be carry-over from other donors' samples. The CDR3 runs from the conserved cysteine through the conserved F or W. The order of the fields is clone size, J gene, D gene, V gene, CDR3 protein, CDR3 DNA. The D gene is left open where the match is weak. Clone size is shown for a subset of rows, as once, few, many or a class of expanded clone.

NA | TRBJ2-1 | NA | TRBV20-1 | CSALGSGAKRVNEQFF | TGCAGTGCACTTGGATCAGGGGCCAAAAGGGTGAATGAGCAGTTCTTC
few | TRBJ2-5 | TRBD2 | TRBV7-6 | CAIDGMKRGEWTQYF | TGTGCCATCGACGGGATGAAGCGGGGAGAATGGACCCAGTACTTC
NA | TRBJ1-1 | NA | TRBV14 | CASSPLARHAEAFF | TGTGCCAGCAGCCCCCTCGCCAGGCATGCTGAAGCTTTCTTT
many | TRBJ2-6 | NA | TRBV2 | CATWTTTEGTAILSGANVLTF | TGTGCCACCTGGACTACCACAGAGGGGACAGCCATCCTCTCTGGGGCCAACGTCCTGACTTTC
many | TRBJ2-7 | TRBD1 | TRBV29-1 | CSVEASGTGAYEQYF | TGCAGCGTTGAAGCCTCCGGGACAGGGGCCTACGAGCAGTACTTC
few | TRBJ1-4 | TRBD1 | TRBV6-5 | CASSSTGANEKLFF | TGTGCCAGCAGTTCGACAGGGGCTAATGAAAAACTGTTTTTT
NA | TRBJ2-1 | NA | TRBV7-2 | CASRPTSSYNEQFF | TGTGCCAGCCGTCCGACTAGTTCCTACAATGAGCAGTTCTTC
NA | TRBJ2-2 | NA | TRBV12-2 | CASRSPPRQGERVVAGELFF | TGTGCAAGTCGCTCTCCCCCGCGGCAGGGGGAAAGAGTCGTGGCCGGGGAGCTGTTTTTT
NA | TRBJ1-1 | NA | TRBV27 | CASSLWSGEGVAFF | TGTGCCAGCAGTTTATGGTCAGGGGAAGGGGTAGCTTTCTTT
many | TRBJ1-4 | TRBD1 | TRBV20-1 | CSAQGVKLFF | TGCAGTGCGCAGGGGGTGAAACTGTTTTTT
many | TRBJ1-4 | TRBD1 | TRBV6-6 | CASSQTGGYEKLFF | TGTGCCAGCAGCCAGACAGGGGGCTATGAAAAACTGTTTTTT
few | TRBJ1-1 | TRBD1 | TRBV7-2 | CASSKDRGTEAFF | TGTGCCAGCAGCAAGGACAGGGGGACTGAAGCTTTCTTT
many | TRBJ1-1 | TRBD1 | TRBV18 | CASSPRGGDTEAFF | TGTGCCAGCTCTCCCAGGGGGGGGGACACTGAAGCTTTCTTT
NA | TRBJ2-5 | NA | TRBV18 | CASSPPGGGETQYF | TGTGCCAGCTCACCACCAGGAGGAGGCGAGACCCAGTACTTC
medium-sized | TRBJ1-6 | NA | TRBV4-2 | CASSQEVTGYSPLHF | TGTGCCAGCAGCCAAGAGGTGACCGGCTATTCACCCCTCCACTTT
NA | TRBJ2-7 | TRBD2 | TRBV7-2 | CASSLLAGASYEQYF | TGTGCCAGCAGCCTACTAGCGGGGGCCTCCTACGAGCAGTACTTC
NA | TRBJ1-5 | TRBD1 | TRBV5-1 | CASSRDSFSHSNQPQHF | TGCGCCAGCAGCCGGGACAGTTTCTCCCATAGCAATCAGCCCCAGCATTTT
few | TRBJ2-3 | NA | TRBV7-9 | CASSSRDTFTDTQYF | TGTGCCAGCAGCTCCCGGGACACATTCACAGATACGCAGTATTTT
many | TRBJ2-3 | TRBD2 | TRBV7-9 | CASSQPGLAGAAITYF | TGTGCCAGCAGTCAACCGGGACTAGCGGGGGCGGCAATCACGTATTTT
NA | TRBJ2-1 | TRBD2 | TRBV28 | CASSSHGGSSYNEQFF | TGTGCCAGCAGCTCTCACGGGGGGAGCTCCTACAATGAGCAGTTCTTC
few | TRBJ1-2 | NA | TRBV5-5 | CASSLGPTTNLPYGYTF | TGTGCCAGCAGCTTGGGTCCAACGACAAATCTCCCTTATGGCTACACCTTC
few | TRBJ2-1 | NA | TRBV6-5 | CASRPGRGYNEQFF | TGTGCCAGCAGGCCCGGACGCGGGTACAATGAGCAGTTCTTC
NA | TRBJ1-2 | TRBD1 | TRBV20-1 | CSARGQGAPDYGYTF | TGCAGTGCTAGAGGTCAGGGGGCGCCTGACTATGGCTACACCTTC
few | TRBJ1-1 | NA | TRBV2 | CASSDSWTRPAEAFF | TGTGCCAGCAGTGATTCATGGACACGGCCGGCTGAAGCTTTCTTT
many | TRBJ2-3 | TRBD2 | TRBV7-2 | CASSLGPSGGPGDTQYF | TGTGCCAGCAGCTTAGGTCCTAGCGGGGGGCCGGGGGATACGCAGTATTTT
many | TRBJ2-1 | TRBD2 | TRBV6-6 | CASSYPRGVGNEQFF | TGTGCCAGCAGTTACCCGCGGGGGGTGGGGAATGAGCAGTTCTTC
many | TRBJ2-1 | NA | TRBV10-3 | CAISEGDPSYNEQFF | TGTGCCATCAGTGAAGGCGACCCCTCCTACAATGAGCAGTTCTTC
NA | TRBJ2-4 | TRBD2 | TRBV29-1 | CSVEDDASGGFDIQYF | TGCAGCGTTGAAGATGATGCTAGCGGGGGGTTTGACATTCAGTACTTC
many | TRBJ2-5 | NA | TRBV9 | CASSVGLGSTQYF | TGTGCCAGCAGCGTAGGATTAGGTTCGACCCAGTACTTC
few | TRBJ2-2 | TRBD2 | TRBV4-2 | CASSQRTSGGSGELFF | TGTGCCAGCAGCCAACGTACTAGCGGGGGTTCCGGGGAGCTGTTTTTT
NA | TRBJ2-7 | TRBD1 | TRBV12-3/TRBV12-4 | CASKRTGYEQYF | TGTGCCAGCAAACGGACAGGTTACGAGCAGTACTTC
many | TRBJ2-6 | NA | TRBV7-9 | CASSPYPLGANVLTF | TGTGCCAGCAGCCCGTACCCCCTCGGGGCCAACGTCCTGACTTTC
NA | TRBJ2-7 | NA | TRBV3-1 | CASNQAPRWTGQYEQYF | TGTGCCAGCAACCAAGCCCCCCGGTGGACGGGCCAATACGAGCAGTACTTC
many | TRBJ1-1 | NA | TRBV28 | CASLSNTEAFF | TGTGCCAGCCTGTCGAACACTGAAGCTTTCTTT
many | TRBJ2-7 | TRBD1 | TRBV15 | CATSRVQGAYEQYF | TGTGCCACCAGCAGAGTACAGGGGGCCTACGAGCAGTACTTC
few | TRBJ1-2 | NA | TRBV20-1 | CSAHFNSGDYGYTF | TGCAGTGCTCACTTCAACTCGGGGGACTATGGCTACACCTTC
many | TRBJ2-5 | TRBD2 | TRBV11-2 | CASSRPGGGTPSGETQYF | TGTGCCAGCAGCAGACCGGGAGGGGGTACACCTTCCGGGGAGACCCAGTACTTC
many | TRBJ2-7 | NA | TRBV25-1 | CASSEMGYEQYF | TGTGCCAGCAGTGAAATGGGCTACGAGCAGTACTTC
many | TRBJ1-4 | TRBD1 | TRBV4-1 | CASRQGTGRRANEKLFF | TGCGCCAGCAGGCAAGGGACAGGGAGGAGGGCTAATGAAAAACTGTTTTTT
many | TRBJ1-3 | NA | TRBV20-1 | CSAGTAGNTIYF | TGCAGTGCGGGGACTGCTGGAAACACCATATATTTT
NA | TRBJ2-5 | NA | TRBV19 | CASTFTDSRGETQYF | TGTGCCAGTACCTTCACGGACAGTAGAGGAGAGACCCAGTACTTC
NA | TRBJ1-6 | NA | TRBV10-3 | CASYGDIGSPLHF | TGTGCCAGCTATGGGGATATCGGTTCACCCCTCCACTTT
many | TRBJ1-1 | NA | TRBV14 | CASSRLKTGLVGDAEAFF | TGTGCCAGCAGCCGCCTCAAAACAGGGTTGGTCGGCGACGCTGAAGCTTTCTTT
many | TRBJ1-1 | NA | TRBV7-9 | CASSPPTETEAFF | TGTGCCAGCAGCCCCCCGACAGAGACTGAAGCTTTCTTT
NA | TRBJ2-5 | NA | TRBV20-1 | CSWGSRGMKETQYF | TGCAGTTGGGGTAGCCGGGGGATGAAAGAGACCCAGTACTTC
few | TRBJ2-3 | TRBD1 | TRBV6-5 | CASSYGTGGPDTQYF | TGTGCCAGCAGTTACGGGACAGGGGGCCCCGATACGCAGTATTTT
NA | TRBJ1-1 | NA | TRBV28 | CASSFSGALSREAFF | TGTGCCAGCAGTTTCTCAGGGGCGCTTTCACGTGAAGCTTTCTTT
few | TRBJ1-5 | NA | TRBV20-1 | CSARGTPRDSNQPQHF | TGCAGTGCTAGAGGGACCCCCCGGGACAGCAATCAGCCCCAGCATTTT
NA | TRBJ1-3 | NA | TRBV6-6 | CASSYSQQGPRNTIYF | TGTGCCAGCAGTTACTCCCAACAGGGTCCCAGAAACACCATATATTTT
NA | TRBJ2-1 | TRBD1 | TRBV9 | CASNVEGAPYNEQFF | TGTGCCAGCAACGTAGAGGGGGCGCCCTACAATGAGCAGTTCTTC
many | TRBJ1-4 | TRBD1 | TRBV4-2 | CASSQAVSGGHEKLFF | TGTGCCAGCAGCCAAGCGGTATCAGGGGGGCATGAAAAACTGTTTTTT
NA | TRBJ2-1 | NA | TRBV24-1 | CATSDGQGHEQFF | TGTGCCACCAGTGATGGTCAGGGCCATGAGCAGTTCTTC
NA | TRBJ1-1 | NA | TRBV6-2/TRBV6-3 | CASSWPSGESTEAFF | TGTGCCAGCAGTTGGCCTAGTGGGGAGAGTACTGAAGCTTTCTTT
many | TRBJ2-7 | NA | TRBV7-9 | CASSLGRISYEQYF | TGTGCCAGCAGCTTAGGACGGATATCCTACGAGCAGTACTTC
few | TRBJ2-1 | TRBD2 | TRBV6-1 | CASRAGGAGALGVRGQFF | TGTGCCAGCAGGGCCGGGGGAGCGGGGGCCCTCGGTGTAAGGGGGCAGTTCTTC